The clone carrying this TCR beta chain has ten or more counts. The data were taken from a study of T-cell reconstitution after alpha-beta-depleted transplantation in children. J was trimmed by 3 bases and V by 1 base; bases with no gene match: 2. The CDR3 loop spans 14 amino acids. From germline, CDR1 is SGHRS and CDR2 YFSETQ. It was with unique molecular identifiers that the TCRbeta library was prepared. TCRdb re-derived calls from the PCR reads in MiXCR, one entry per CDR3 protein. The sample includes about 200,000 distinct CDR3 sequences, more than 12% of them seen just once. This TCR came from a human donor who donated a stem cell graft to a child with acute lymphoblastic leukemia. Sequenced here: PBMCs from the stem cell graft donor, sampled from the stem cell graft. J is TRBJ2-7 and V is TRBV5-1; 9 nucleotides match TRBD2. The CDR3 spells CASSLTSGYYEQYF. CDR3 coding DNA: TGCGCCAGCAGCTTGACTAGCGGGTACTACGAGCAGTACTTC.